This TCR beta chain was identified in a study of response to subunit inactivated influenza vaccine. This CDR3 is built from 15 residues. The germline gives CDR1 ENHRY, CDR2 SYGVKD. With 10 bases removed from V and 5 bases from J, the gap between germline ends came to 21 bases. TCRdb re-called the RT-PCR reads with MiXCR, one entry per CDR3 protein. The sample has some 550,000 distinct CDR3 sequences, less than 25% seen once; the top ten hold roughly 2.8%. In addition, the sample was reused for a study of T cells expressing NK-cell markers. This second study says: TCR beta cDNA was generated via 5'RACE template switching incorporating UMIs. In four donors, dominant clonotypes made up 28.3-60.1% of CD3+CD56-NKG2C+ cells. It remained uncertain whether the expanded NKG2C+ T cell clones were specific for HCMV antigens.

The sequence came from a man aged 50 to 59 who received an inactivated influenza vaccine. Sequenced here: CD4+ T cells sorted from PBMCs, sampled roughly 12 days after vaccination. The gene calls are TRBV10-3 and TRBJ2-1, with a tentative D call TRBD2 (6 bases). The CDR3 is CANSRLTGVDNEQFF. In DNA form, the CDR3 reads TGTGCCAACAGCCGACTAACGGGAGTTGACAATGAGCAGTTCTTC.